The clone carrying this T cell receptor (beta chain) was counted between two and nine times. Its antigen is not known. The data are from a study of vaccination effects on CD4 cells after COVID-19. Assay used: immunoSEQ multiplex PCR; TCRdb lists only in-frame clones, some missing. Of about 45,000 clones in the sample, about 70% are singletons; the top ten hold roughly 8.7%. Cultured cells yielded isolated CD4+ T cells after 10 days. Days 3 and 7 saw half the medium replaced with IL-2 medium. The germline V gene has CDR1 LGHNA and CDR2 YNFKEQ. This CDR3 is 17 amino acids long. V was cut by 4 bases and J by 5 bases, with 22 bases left in between.

This receptor was taken from a human donor who had a prior SARS-CoV-2 infection. V gene TRBV4-2 combines with J gene TRBJ2-3; perhaps TRBD2 as D (7 bases). Material: CD4+ T cells from PBMCs cultured without peptide, obtained before COVID-19 vaccination. The CDR3 bases are TGTGCCAGCAGCCGCCGAGGGGGGAGGGCCGGTGGAGATACGCAGTATTTT. It is translated as CASSRRGGRAGGDTQYF.